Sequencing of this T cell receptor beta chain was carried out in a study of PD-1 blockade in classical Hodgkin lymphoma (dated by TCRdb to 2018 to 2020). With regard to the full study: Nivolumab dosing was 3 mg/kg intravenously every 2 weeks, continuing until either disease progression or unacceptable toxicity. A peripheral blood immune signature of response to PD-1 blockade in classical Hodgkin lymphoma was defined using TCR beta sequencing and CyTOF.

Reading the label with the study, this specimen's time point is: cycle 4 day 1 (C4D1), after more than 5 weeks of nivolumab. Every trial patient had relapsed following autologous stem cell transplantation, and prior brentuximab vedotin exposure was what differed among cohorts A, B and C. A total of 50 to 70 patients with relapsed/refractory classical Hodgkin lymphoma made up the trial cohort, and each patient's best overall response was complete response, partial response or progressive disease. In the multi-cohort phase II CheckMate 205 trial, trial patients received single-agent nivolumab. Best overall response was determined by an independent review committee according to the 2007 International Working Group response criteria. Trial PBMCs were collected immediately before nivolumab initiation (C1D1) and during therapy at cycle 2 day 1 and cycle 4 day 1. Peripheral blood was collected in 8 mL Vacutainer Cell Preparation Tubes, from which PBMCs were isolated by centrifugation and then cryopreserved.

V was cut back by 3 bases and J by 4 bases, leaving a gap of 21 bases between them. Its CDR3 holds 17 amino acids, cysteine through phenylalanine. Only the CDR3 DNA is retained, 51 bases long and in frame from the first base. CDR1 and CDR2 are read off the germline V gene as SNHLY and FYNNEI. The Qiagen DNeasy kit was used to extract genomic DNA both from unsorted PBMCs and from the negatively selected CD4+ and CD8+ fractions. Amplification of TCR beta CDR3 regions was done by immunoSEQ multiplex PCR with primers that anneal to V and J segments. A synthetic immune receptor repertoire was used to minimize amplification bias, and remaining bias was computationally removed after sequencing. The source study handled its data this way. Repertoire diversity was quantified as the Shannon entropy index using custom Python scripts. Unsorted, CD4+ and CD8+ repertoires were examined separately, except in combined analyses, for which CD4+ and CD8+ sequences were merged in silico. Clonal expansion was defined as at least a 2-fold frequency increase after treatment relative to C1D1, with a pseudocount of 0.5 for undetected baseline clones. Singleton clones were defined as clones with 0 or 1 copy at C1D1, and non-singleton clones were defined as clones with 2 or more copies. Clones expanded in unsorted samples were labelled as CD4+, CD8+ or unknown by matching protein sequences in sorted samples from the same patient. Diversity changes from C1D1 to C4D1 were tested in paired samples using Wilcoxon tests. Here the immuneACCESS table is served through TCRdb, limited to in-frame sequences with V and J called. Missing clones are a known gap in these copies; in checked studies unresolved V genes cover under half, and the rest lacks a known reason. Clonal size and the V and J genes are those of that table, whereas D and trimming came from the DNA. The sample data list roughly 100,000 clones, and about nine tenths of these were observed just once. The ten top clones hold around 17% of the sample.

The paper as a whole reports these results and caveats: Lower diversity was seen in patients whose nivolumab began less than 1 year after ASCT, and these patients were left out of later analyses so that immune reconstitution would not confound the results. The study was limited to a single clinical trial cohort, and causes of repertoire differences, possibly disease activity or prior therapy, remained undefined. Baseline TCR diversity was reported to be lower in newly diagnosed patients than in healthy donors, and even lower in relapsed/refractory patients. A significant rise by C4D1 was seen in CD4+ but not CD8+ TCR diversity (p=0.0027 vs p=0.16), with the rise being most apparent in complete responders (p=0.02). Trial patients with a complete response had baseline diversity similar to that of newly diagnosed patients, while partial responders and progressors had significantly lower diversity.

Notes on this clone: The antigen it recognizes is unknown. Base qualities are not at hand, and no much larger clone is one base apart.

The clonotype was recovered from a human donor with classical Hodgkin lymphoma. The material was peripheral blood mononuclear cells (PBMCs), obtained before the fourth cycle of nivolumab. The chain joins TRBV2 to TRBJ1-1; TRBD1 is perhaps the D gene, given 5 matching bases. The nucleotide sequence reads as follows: TGTGCCAGCAGTGACGGTGGGGACTTCTTCGGAGGCACTGAAGCTTTCTTT. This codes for CASSDGGDFFGGTEAFF.